The T cell receptor (beta chain) described here comes from a study of cytomegalovirus exposure and HLA in healthy donors (dated by TCRdb to 2016 to 2017). About the full investigation: An earlier analysis of 587 of the donors reported under 300 Gb of sequence data and 117 million unique TCR beta sequences obtained from about 170 million T cells. An early release that covered fewer than 750 HLA-typed donors contained approximately 300 gigabases of sequencing data and about 84 million unique TCR sequences. Among the roughly 400 genotyped donors, around 79% belonged to the genetic ancestry cluster associated with self-reported Caucasian donors. The study was designed to test whether signatures of past pathogen exposure could be identified by cataloging public T cell receptors. Using immunosequencing, the study profiled T cell repertoires from some 670 subjects and related those repertoires to cytomegalovirus serostatus. A separate validation cohort of roughly 130 different subjects was used in addition to the approximately 610-subject first cohort. To predict cytomegalovirus infection status, the study brought together high-throughput TCR immunosequencing, statistical association of individual TCRs with disease status, and machine learning. In a later analysis, previously published TCR beta repertoires from about 670 donors were re-analyzed and high-resolution HLA genotyping was added so that TCR occurrence patterns could be studied. In the later analysis, no new phenotypic data were used to find candidate immune exposures; instead, reliance was placed on TCR beta sequences and their occurrence across donors. To decide whether each TCR beta V gene segment behaved as functional or pseudogenic, an earlier analysis of 587 of the donors relied on high-throughput TCR beta sequencing. Donor age, sex, ethnicity and CMV serostatus were collected together with the repertoire data. A later genetic analysis used genome-wide SNP genotypes for about 60% of the roughly 670 donors, treating that subset as a discovery cohort. Every repertoire in the discovery cohort had been generated on one and the same sequencing platform. Class I and class II HLA loci were covered by the typing at four-digit resolution. Typing coverage differed by locus: A, B, C, DRB1 and DQB1 were typed in about 629-640 donors, DQA1 in 500 to 550, DPA1 in around 610, and DPB1 in about 450. Several DR-DQ haplotypes were treated as single units for association and clustering because of strong linkage in the cohort. Across 398 genotyped donors of the cohort, an average of approximately 220,000 unique TCR beta nucleotide sequences per donor were sequenced, and 15% to 20% of those sequences were non-productive. Broader findings and caveats from the paper: Several of the top co-occurrence clusters appeared to be linked to parvovirus B19, influenza, CMV and Epstein-Barr virus, according to a later analysis. In the study, about 150 TCR beta chains were listed as associated with cytomegalovirus. Broadly in line with IMGT annotations, most TCR beta V segments showed up in productive rearrangements about 87% or about 30% of the time in an earlier analysis of several hundred of the donors. According to a later analysis, TCR association rates differed among HLA loci, with DRB1 alleles showing the most associated TCRs and HLA-C alleles showing the fewest. In a later analysis, HLA-associated TCR beta chains were found to be more clonally expanded and to have lower generation probabilities than equally common non-associated chains. In a later genetic analysis, a missense DCLRE1C variant was associated with V-gene and J-gene trimming of TCR beta chains, and the association was replicated in an independent cohort. A further reported finding was that TCR beta sequences accurately predicted the HLA-A and HLA-B alleles for most subjects in the first cohort. Linkage disequilibrium might explain the correlated functional status among segregating V segments, but an unknown experimental factor could not be ruled out. Most TCR sequences were observed very rarely across donors, whereas some public TCRs were present in many individuals. CMV serostatus was the only immune exposure information available for the cohort. Most CMV-associated TCR beta chains appeared to be HLA-restricted in a later analysis, and the HLA associations seemed to be driven largely by CMV exposure. According to a later genetic analysis, donors in an Asian-associated ancestry cluster had fewer N-insertions in productive TCRs than the approximately 710-donor mean. Strong co-occurrence of HLA alleles, especially DR and DQ, made assigning TCR associations to individual alleles difficult. The 87-base-pair reads could not distinguish some IMGT-functional V segments, including TRBV6-2 and TRBV6-3, so those segments were excluded. Roughly 15 rarely observed V segments, including chromosome 9 orphons, were excluded from the earlier analysis of about 610 of the donors because counts were too low. Sequencing depth was assumed to be roughly uniform across donors in the presence/absence analyses, though that assumption may not hold. The cohort was sequenced for TCR beta chains only, and without alpha or paired-chain data the features that could be detected were limited. HLA typing was unavailable for some donors at each locus, so association tests used only the typed subset. A cluster of highly shared sequence variants was judged likely to be a technical artifact of the sequencing pipeline. According to the authors, the approach could potentially be generalized to other disease states and immunological phenotypes. Specific HLA alleles were associated with 15,000 to 20,000 TCR beta sequences at a false discovery rate of 0.05 in a later analysis. In vitro tests confirmed that a few of the cytomegalovirus-associated TCR beta chains recognize cytomegalovirus antigens. In both the original and validation cohorts, the classifier was reported to diagnose cytomegalovirus status with high specificity and sensitivity.

The library was obtained by the immunoSEQ multiplex PCR assay. A mixture of 60 forward primers for TCR Vbeta segments and 13 reverse primers for TCR Jbeta segments was used in the multiplex PCR. A multiplex PCR assay on genomic DNA amplified the CDR3 region of rearranged TCR beta genes. The amplified TCR beta libraries were sequenced on the Illumina HiSeq System as 87-base-pair reads. On the authors' methods: A later analysis tallied 75 million to 95 million unique TCR beta chains across the 600 to 700 repertoires, and about 12 million of those chains were shared by two or more donors. Raw reads were error-corrected and collapsed into unique sequences by a nearest-neighbor algorithm in which closely related sequences were merged to remove PCR and sequencing errors. Alignment of CDR3 sequences to IMGT reference sequences was used to assign V, D and J gene segments. Each retained sequence needed at least a six-nucleotide match to both a V gene segment and a J gene segment. A rearrangement was called productive if the CDR3 had no stop codons and remained in frame with V and J, and every other rearrangement was called non-productive. CDR3 was defined by IMGT convention, running from the second conserved V-encoded cysteine to the conserved J-encoded phenylalanine. In an earlier analysis of roughly 580 of the donors, sequences lacking an unambiguous match to a single V gene segment were excluded. In an earlier analysis of approximately 590 of the donors, V segments were called functional above 56.7% productive rearrangements and were called segregating when the between-donor standard deviation exceeded 5%. To diagnose cytomegalovirus status from the catalog of TCR beta chain sequences, a statistical classification framework was built. V and J gene assignment, in a later analysis, came from comparing TCR nucleotide sequences with IMGT/GENE-DB human TR gene sequences. The TCRdist pipeline was used in a later analysis to assign CDR3 sequences and most-parsimonious VDJ recombination scenarios. In a later analysis, every TCR beta chain was defined by the combination of its CDR3 amino acid sequence and its V-gene family, and reads without a unique V-gene family were dropped. A later analysis removed several hundred highly shared, low-generation-probability nucleotide sequences to deal with suspected cross-contamination and a sequencing artifact. In a later analysis, a clonal expansion index was calculated for each public chain from normalized within-repertoire ranks of inferred template counts. A later analysis computed generation probabilities with a VDJ recombination model fitted to out-of-frame rearrangements, and checked the results against IGoR. In a later analysis, TCR-TCR, TCR-HLA and TCR-CMV co-occurrence was scored with hypergeometric tests, and a repertoire-size bias correction was applied to TCR pairs. A later analysis estimated false discovery rates by permuting HLA or CMV assignments 20 times. In a later analysis, co-occurring TCRs were grouped with DBSCAN, and TCRdist sequence similarity was added when clustering was performed within HLA-allele-positive subsets. Repertoires with fewer than 30,000 or more than 120,000 public chains were left out of co-occurrence clustering, as were about 5 repertoires with anomalous nucleotide sharing. The table was pulled from immuneACCESS by TCRdb, which kept in-frame rearrangements only. Such tables lose some clones; where checked, under half of the loss comes from unresolved V genes, and the rest has no known cause. Clonal size and the V and J genes are those of that table, whereas D and trimming came from the DNA. This sample gives some 130,000 clones in total; approximately 84% of them show up just once. The ten largest clonotypes hold approximately 1.8% of the sample.

Of note for this clone: The antigen this receptor binds is unknown. Nothing much larger sits one base from this clone, and base qualities are not available.

From cysteine to phenylalanine, the CDR3 is 16 amino acids long. Of all the DNA, just the CDR3 is kept, 48 bases in frame from base 1. Taken from the germline V gene, the CDR1 and CDR2 loops are MNHNS and SASEGT. Trimming at the junction amounts to 2 bases on V and 2 bases on J, and the germline ends lie 12 bases apart. The cohort consisted of 600 or so healthy bone marrow donors. At the time of sampling, all cohort members were nominally healthy, though unrecorded immune exposures were likely present. The donor was CMV seronegative and belonged to the group of 380 or so seronegative cohort members. Each donor provided a peripheral blood sample, and peripheral blood mononuclear cells were used for TCR beta sequencing. The Qiagen DNeasy Blood Extraction Kit was used to extract genomic DNA from the blood cell samples.

This receptor chain uses TRBV6-1 and TRBJ1-4; a tentative D match to TRBD1 spans 6 bases. The origin of this receptor is a woman aged 40 to 50 in good health and CMV-seronegative. The sequenced sample consisted of PBMCs. The bases read TGTGCCAGCAGTGAATCTAAGGGGGGGACTAATGAAAAACTGTTTTTT. Translated, this is CASSESKGGTNEKLFF.